These 27 T cell receptor beta chains came from one sample sequenced in a study of cytomegalovirus exposure and HLA in healthy donors. PCR involved 60 Vbeta and 13 Jbeta primers. Method: immunoSEQ multiplex PCR; TCRdb's copy keeps in-frame clones and lacks some. The data show 150,000 to 200,000 clones, around four fifths seen once. Sequencing was done on a sample of PBMCs. The receptors here all came from a man aged 18 to 35 in good health and CMV-seronegative.

With respect to this clone: The same CDR3 can be traced to other DNA sequences in this sample. The genes are TRBV27 and TRBJ2-7, with D unresolved. V lost 0 bases and J lost 1, with 7 bases in between. This CDR3 is built from 14 residues. Per germline, CDR1 MNHEY and CDR2 SMNVEV (reference sequence). The CDR3 DNA follows: TGTGCCAGCAGTTTATCGTTCAGTTCCTACGAGCAGTACTTC. It encodes CASSLSFSSYEQYF.

This clone was detected only once. V and J are TRBV7-3 and TRBJ2-2; D is unresolved. With 6 bases removed from V and 6 bases from J, the gap between germline ends came to 8 bases. Germline V gives CDR1 SGHTA, CDR2 FQGTGA. This CDR3 is 12 amino acids long. The CDR3 region is CASRSLSGELFF. CDR3 nucleotide sequence: TGTGCCAGCAGGAGTCTCTCCGGGGAGCTGTTTTTT.

This clone occurred once. The chain recombines TRBV9 with TRBJ1-1; D is unclear. Germline CDR1 is SGDLS and CDR2 is YYNGEE. The CDR3 is made up of 14 amino acids. V lost 3 bases to trimming and J lost 5 bases, with 14 bases between them. This CDR3 reads CASSALPEGTEAFF. The CDR3 DNA follows: TGTGCCAGCAGCGCCCTCCCGGAGGGAACTGAAGCTTTCTTT.

The rearrangement joins TRBV6-1 to TRBJ1-5; a possible D gene is TRBD1 (6 bases). The CDR3 covers 14 residues. Looked up from germline, CDR1 is MNHNS and CDR2 is SASEGT. V lost 2 bases to trimming and J lost 7 bases, with 12 bases between them. CDR3 coding DNA: TGTGCCAGCAGTGAAACAGGGATGGAACAGCCCCAGCATTTT. Its protein is CASSETGMEQPQHF.

The chain joins TRBV5-1 to TRBJ2-5, with D perhaps TRBD2 (5 bases). Germline V lookup: CDR1 SGHRS, CDR2 YFSETQ. This CDR3 comprises 14 residues. Trimming took 0 bases from V and 5 from J, leaving 11 bases between them. As DNA, the CDR3 is TGCGCCAGCAGCTTGGCCGGGGTTCGGGAGACCCAGTACTTC. Protein product: CASSLAGVRETQYF.

The CDR3 nucleotides read TGTGCCAGCAGTTTAGCCCCCGGACTAGCGGGGGTGGCAGATACGCAGTATTTT. It encodes CASSLAPGLAGVADTQYF. The chain has TRBV27 and TRBJ2-3; 13 nucleotides match TRBD2. The V and J ends lost 2 bases and 4 bases, in that order; junction bases with no gene match: 9. CDR3 length: 18 residues. The V gene's germline CDR1 is MNHEY and CDR2 SMNVEV (reference sequence).

The V call is TRBV28, the J call TRBJ2-5, with 7 bases matching TRBD1. CDR1 and CDR2 (germline): MDHEN, SYDVKM. The CDR3 has 12 residues. V lost 7 bases to trimming and J lost 3 bases; unmatched junction nucleotides: 2. The CDR3 loop is CASTTGEETQYF. In DNA, the CDR3 is TGTGCCAGCACCACAGGGGAAGAGACCCAGTACTTC.

This rearrangement joins TRBV7-6 to TRBJ2-7; 7 bases map to TRBD1. The CDR3 is 17 residues long. The V segment lost 4 bases and the J segment 5 bases; nucleotides outside the gene matches: 17. CDR1 is SGHVS and CDR2 is FNYEAQ in the germline V gene. CDR3: CASSSEVNRGERDEQYF. The CDR3 DNA is TGTGCCAGCAGCTCGGAGGTGAACAGGGGTGAAAGGGACGAGCAGTACTTC.

The J gene is TRBJ1-1, the V gene TRBV29-1, with D tentatively TRBD1 (6 bases). The germline CDR1 and CDR2 sequences are SQVTM and ANQGSEA. The length of the CDR3 is 13 residues. V lost 6 bases, J lost 1 base, and 12 bases lay in between. The CDR3 region is CSVRGHPNTEAFF. In DNA form, the CDR3 reads TGCAGCGTACGGGGACACCCGAACACTGAAGCTTTCTTT.

V is TRBV7-8 and J is TRBJ2-5; tentative D call: TRBD1 (6 bases). V was trimmed by 11 bases and J by 5 bases, leaving 18 bases between them. The CDR3 spans 13 residues. From germline, CDR1 is SGHVS and CDR2 FQNEAQ. The CDR3 nucleotides read TGTGCCGGGGGCTGGCCTATCTACGAGACCCAGTACTTC. This encodes CAGGWPIYETQYF. The complete variable domain, with remaining parts taken from reference TRBV7-8 and TRBJ2-5, reads GAGVSQSPRYKVAKRGQDVALRCDPISGHVSLFWYQQALGQGPEFLTYFQNEAQLDKSGLPSDRFFAERPEGSVSTLKIQRTQQEDSAVYLCAGGWPIYETQYFGPGTRLLVL.

The chain uses TRBV5-1 and TRBJ2-1; the D gene is possibly TRBD2 (6 bases). Trimming removed 4 bases at V and 8 bases at J, with 19 bases between. Germline V CDR1 and CDR2: SGHRS, YFSETQ. The CDR3 extends over 15 amino acids. CDR3 sequence: CASSPRDLGLHEQFF. The DNA of the CDR3 is TGCGCCAGCAGCCCACGGGACTTGGGGCTGCATGAGCAGTTCTTC. Based on the CDR3 plus reference TRBV5-1 and TRBJ2-1, the full variable domain is KAGVTQTPRYLIKTRGQQVTLSCSPISGHRSVSWYQQTPGQGLQFLFEYFSETQRNKGNFPGRFSGRQFSNSRSEMNVSTLELGDSALYLCASSPRDLGLHEQFFGPGTRLTVL.

V and J are TRBV6-5 and TRBJ2-7, with 8 bases aligning to TRBD1. The CDR3 is 16 amino acids. The V gene end was trimmed by 0 bases and the J gene end by 4 bases; junction bases not matched to a gene: 8. The V gene's germline CDR1 is MNHEY and CDR2 SVGAGI. The CDR3 DNA is TGTGCCAGCAGTTACTCCCGGCAGGGGGCGGGATACGAGCAGTACTTC. This gives the protein CASSYSRQGAGYEQYF.

This clone was detected only a few times. The CDR3 loop is CASSPPIAASPLHF. The CDR3 DNA reads as TGTGCCAGCAGTCCACCAATAGCGGCTTCACCCCTCCACTTT. V and J are TRBV28 and TRBJ1-6; D is undetermined. The germline V and J ends were trimmed by 5 bases and 9 bases, with 14 bases remaining between them. CDR1 and CDR2 (germline): MDHEN, SYDVKM. This CDR3 contains 14 residues. Variable domain in full (rest from reference TRBV28 and TRBJ1-6): DVKVTQSSRYLVKRTGEKVFLECVQDMDHENMFWYRQDPGLGLRLIYFSYDVKMKEKGDIPEGYSVSREKKERFSLILESASTNQTSMYLCASSPPIAASPLHFGNGTRLTVT.

The CDR3 DNA reads TGTGCCAGCAGCCCTAACCCGGGACAGGGGTCCCCCCTCCACTTT. This gives the protein CASSPNPGQGSPLHF. V and J are TRBV7-7 and TRBJ1-6; TRBD1 matches at 10 bases. V lost 5 bases, J lost 13 bases, and 11 bases stayed unmatched. Germline loops: CDR1 SSHAT, CDR2 FNYEAQ (reference sequence). The CDR3 extends over 15 amino acids.

The chain combines TRBV7-9 with TRBJ2-7; D remains unclear. This CDR3 is 12 amino acids long. Germline V gene sequence: CDR1 SEHNR, CDR2 FQNEAQ (reference sequence). The ends were cut back, 2 bases at V and 5 bases at J, with 7 bases in the middle. This CDR3 reads CASSLSQNEQYF. The DNA of the CDR3 is TGTGCCAGCAGCTTATCCCAGAACGAGCAGTACTTC.

V is TRBV2 and J is TRBJ1-5; D might be TRBD1 (5 bases). V was clipped by 4 bases and J by 2 bases, with 15 bases between them. Germline-derived CDR1 and CDR2 are SNHLY and FYNNEI. CDR3 length: 16 residues. The CDR3 sequence is CASSATQGRGNQPQHF. The CDR3 region has the DNA TGTGCCAGCAGTGCCACTCAGGGTCGGGGCAATCAGCCCCAGCATTTT.

The chain links TRBV4-1 to TRBJ2-3; TRBD1 might be the D (6 bases). The CDR3 length is 14 residues. Trimming took 6 bases from V and 4 from J, leaving 14 bases between them. Germline V gene data show CDR1 as MGHRA and CDR2 as YSYEKL. DNA for the CDR3: TGCGCCAGCAGGTGGGGGCCGTTTTCAGATACGCAGTATTTT. Amino acids: CASRWGPFSDTQYF.

The chain joins TRBV29-1 to TRBJ1-4; D not certain. The CDR3 covers 18 residues. Trimming shortened V by 6 bases and J by 0 bases, and 23 bases separated the two germline ends. Germline V gene lookup returns CDR1 SQVTM and CDR2 ANQGSEA. CDR3 in amino acids: CSVGSRSSGSATNEKLFF. CDR3 nucleotides: TGCAGCGTGGGGAGTAGGAGTTCCGGTTCTGCAACTAATGAAAAACTGTTTTTT.

The rearrangement uses TRBV25-1 and TRBJ2-1; 12 nucleotides match TRBD2. The V gene's germline CDR1 is MGHDK and CDR2 SYGVNS. The ends lost 3 bases at V and 0 bases at J; junction bases unmatched: 6. The CDR3 totals 18 residues. CDR3 DNA: TGTGCCAGCAGTGAGCTAGCGGGGGGGCGAGGCTCCTACAATGAGCAGTTCTTC. This translates into CASSELAGGRGSYNEQFF.

V and J are TRBV27 and TRBJ2-5, with TRBD2 matching over 9 bases. CDR1 and CDR2 from the germline V gene are MNHEY and SMNVEV (reference sequence). This CDR3 comprises 16 residues. After removal of 3 bases from V and 5 bases from J, the junction contained 10 bases not matched to a gene. DNA for the CDR3: TGTGCCAGCAGTTTGAGTAGCGGGGGCCCGGGGGAGACCCAGTACTTC. Translation gives CASSLSSGGPGETQYF.

This clone was recorded only once. This chain connects TRBV20-1 to TRBJ1-1; no clear D. The CDR3 sequence is 11 residues long. Germline values: CDR1 DFQATT, CDR2 SNEGSKA (reference sequence). The V and J ends lost 6 bases and 8 bases respectively, with 13 bases between them. CDR3 loop: CSASSPSEAFF. DNA of the CDR3: TGCAGTGCCTCGTCCCCGTCGGAAGCTTTCTTT.

The chain is built from TRBV7-8 and TRBJ1-1; D not resolved. CDR1 is SGHVS, CDR2 FQNEAQ, per germline. V gave up 3 bases and J gave up 2 bases, with 4 bases separating them. The length of the CDR3 is 12 residues. The CDR3 nucleotides are TGTGCCAGCAGCTTTAAAAACACTGAAGCTTTCTTT. It translates to CASSFKNTEAFF.

The rearrangement joins TRBV4-2 to TRBJ1-3; D is ambiguous. The CDR3 is 15 amino acids. The germline V and J ends were trimmed by 4 bases and 4 bases, with 14 bases remaining between them. Germline CDR1 and CDR2: LGHNA and YNFKEQ. As DNA, the CDR3 is TGTGCCAGCAGCCGGCTAATCCAGGTGGGAAACACCATATATTTT. Protein sequence: CASSRLIQVGNTIYF.

The table lists this clone with a few counts. DNA for the CDR3: TGTGCCAGCAGAAACACCGGGGAGGGCTATGGCTACACCTTC. Translated: CASRNTGEGYGYTF. V usage is TRBV6-4 and J usage is TRBJ1-2; no firm D call. Germline V gives CDR1 MRHNA, CDR2 SNTAGT. The CDR3 is 14 residues long. V was pared by 6 bases and J by 4 bases, with 15 bases between.

This chain links TRBV28 with TRBJ2-1, with D tentatively TRBD2 (5 bases). From germline, CDR1 is MDHEN and CDR2 SYDVKM. This CDR3 is 17 amino acids long. V lost 2 bases, J lost 9 bases, and 23 bases lay in between. CDR3 in DNA: TGTGCCAGCAGTTTACGGAGGCTAAGAGCCGCTTTGGTTGAGCAGTTCTTC. It is translated as CASSLRRLRAALVEQFF.

Only a few counts were recorded for this clone. V gene TRBV2 combines with J gene TRBJ2-1; no firm D call. The germline gives CDR1 SNHLY, CDR2 FYNNEI. This CDR3 region has 10 residues. Trimming cost V 6 bases and J 13 bases, with 10 bases left between them. The CDR3 loop is CASSRQVQFF. The CDR3, as DNA: TGTGCCAGCAGCCGACAAGTTCAGTTCTTC.

This clone was observed a single time. The chain has TRBV28 and TRBJ2-7, with 7 bases identical to TRBD1. The trim removed 1 base at V and 4 bases at J, leaving 13 bases unmatched. The V gene's germline CDR1 is MDHEN and CDR2 SYDVKM. This CDR3 is 17 amino acids long. CDR3 sequence reads: CASSLSRAGTDFYEQYF. CDR3 DNA: TGTGCCAGCAGTTTATCCCGCGCCGGGACAGATTTTTACGAGCAGTACTTC. Together with reference TRBV28 and TRBJ2-7, the CDR3 gives the full variable domain: DVKVTQSSRYLVKRTGEKVFLECVQDMDHENMFWYRQDPGLGLRLIYFSYDVKMKEKGDIPEGYSVSREKKERFSLILESASTNQTSMYLCASSLSRAGTDFYEQYFGPGTRLTVT.